The present T cell receptor (beta chain) was sequenced within a study of CD8 T cells in Susac syndrome. It was with random hexamers that roughly 0.45 to 1 ug RNA was reverse transcribed. Amplification of the TCR beta CDR3 was carried out by immunoSEQ multiplex PCR, which spanned a total of 54 Vbeta and 13 Jbeta segments. TCRdb redid the calling of the immunoSEQ multiplex PCR reads with MiXCR, one entry per CDR3 protein. Here the sample spans about 120,000 distinct CDR3 sequences, just over 95% being singletons. With 5 bases removed from V and 9 bases from J, the gap between germline ends came to 14 bases. The CDR3 runs 12 residues.

The sequence derives from a human donor with Susac syndrome. The chain has TRBV12-3 or TRBV12-4 and TRBJ2-7; the D gene is possibly TRBD1 (5 bases). Sequenced material: CD4+ T cells from PBMCs. In DNA form, the CDR3 reads TGTGCCAGCAGTCTCGGACACCTGGGGCAGTACTTC. This gives the protein CASSLGHLGQYF.